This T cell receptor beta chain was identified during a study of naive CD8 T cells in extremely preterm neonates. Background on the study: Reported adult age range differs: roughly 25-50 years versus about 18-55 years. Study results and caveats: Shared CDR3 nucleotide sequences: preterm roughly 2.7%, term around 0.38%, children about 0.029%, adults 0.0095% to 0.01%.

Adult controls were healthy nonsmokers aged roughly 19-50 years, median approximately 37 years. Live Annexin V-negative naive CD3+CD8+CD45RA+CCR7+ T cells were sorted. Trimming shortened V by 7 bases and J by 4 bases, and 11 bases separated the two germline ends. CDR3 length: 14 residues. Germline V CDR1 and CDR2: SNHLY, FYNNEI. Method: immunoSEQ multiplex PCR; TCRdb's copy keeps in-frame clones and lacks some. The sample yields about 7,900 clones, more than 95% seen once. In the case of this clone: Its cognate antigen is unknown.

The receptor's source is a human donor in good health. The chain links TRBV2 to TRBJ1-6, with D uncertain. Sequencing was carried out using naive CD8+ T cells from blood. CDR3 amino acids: CASTAGGYNSPLHF. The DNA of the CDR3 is TGTGCCAGCACCGCCGGAGGGTATAATTCACCCCTCCACTTT.